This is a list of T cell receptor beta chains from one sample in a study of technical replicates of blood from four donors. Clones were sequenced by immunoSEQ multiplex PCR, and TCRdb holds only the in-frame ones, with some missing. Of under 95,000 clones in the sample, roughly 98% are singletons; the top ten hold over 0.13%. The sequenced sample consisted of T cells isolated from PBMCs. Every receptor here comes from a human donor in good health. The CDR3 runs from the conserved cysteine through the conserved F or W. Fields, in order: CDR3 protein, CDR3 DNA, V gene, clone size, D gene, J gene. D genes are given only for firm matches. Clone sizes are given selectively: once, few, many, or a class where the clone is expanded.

CDR3: CASSISDTSGRAEQFF
DNA: TGTGCCAGCAGTATCTCGGACACTAGCGGGAGGGCTGAGCAGTTCTTC
V: TRBV28
size: .
D: TRBD2
J: TRBJ2-1

CDR3: CSVGTSAYEQYF
DNA: TGCAGCGTTGGGACTAGCGCCTACGAGCAGTACTTC
V: TRBV29-1
size: .
D: TRBD2
J: TRBJ2-7

CDR3: CASRPRDREDTEAFF
DNA: TGTGCCAGTAGGCCCCGGGACAGGGAAGACACTGAAGCTTTCTTT
V: TRBV19
size: .
D: TRBD1
J: TRBJ1-1

CDR3: CAWSGAYSNQPQHF
DNA: TGTGCCTGGAGTGGAGCATATAGCAATCAGCCCCAGCATTTT
V: TRBV30
size: .
D: .
J: TRBJ1-5

CDR3: CAWSESWEADGYTF
DNA: TGTGCCTGGAGTGAGAGTTGGGAGGCGGATGGCTACACCTTC
V: TRBV30
size: .
D: .
J: TRBJ1-2

CDR3: CASSFAFGELFF
DNA: TGTGCCAGCAGCTTCGCGTTCGGGGAGCTGTTTTTT
V: TRBV7-8
size: once
D: .
J: TRBJ2-2

CDR3: CASSGLAGGPSEQFF
DNA: TGCGCCAGCAGTGGACTAGCGGGAGGGCCCAGTGAGCAGTTCTTC
V: TRBV10-1
size: .
D: TRBD2
J: TRBJ2-1

CDR3: CASSPIGQTNEQFF
DNA: TGTGCCAGCTCACCAATTGGACAAACCAATGAGCAGTTCTTC
V: TRBV18
size: .
D: .
J: TRBJ2-1

CDR3: CATPRTSGCNQPQHF
DNA: TGTGCCACCCCCCGTACCTCCGGGTGCAATCAGCCCCAGCATTTT
V: TRBV19
size: .
D: .
J: TRBJ1-5

CDR3: CASSLPERLSGWYF
DNA: TGCGCCAGCAGCTTACCGGAGCGCTTGTCCGGGTGGTACTTC
V: TRBV5-1
size: .
D: .
J: TRBJ2-7

CDR3: CASSLVRRHLSGNTIYF
DNA: TGTGCCAGCAGCTTGGTCAGGCGCCACCTCTCTGGAAACACCATATATTTT
V: TRBV5-6
size: once
D: .
J: TRBJ1-3

CDR3: CTSSQGPSGETLWEQYF
DNA: TGCACCAGCAGCCAGGGACCTAGCGGGGAGACCCTATGGGAGCAGTACTTC
V: TRBV1
size: .
D: .
J: TRBJ2-7

CDR3: CASSVAGWVDTQYF
DNA: TGCGCCAGCAGCGTTGCGGGGTGGGTAGATACGCAGTATTTT
V: TRBV5-1
size: .
D: .
J: TRBJ2-3

CDR3: CASSLLAGELGGQYF
DNA: TGCGCCAGCAGCCTTTTAGCGGGTGAACTCGGCGGGCAGTACTTC
V: TRBV4-1
size: .
D: TRBD2
J: TRBJ2-7

CDR3: CASSPTGGGYGYTF
DNA: TGTGCCAGCAGCCCGACAGGGGGCGGGTATGGCTACACCTTC
V: TRBV5-4
size: .
D: TRBD1
J: TRBJ1-2

CDR3: CASSLTGTGGTEAFF
DNA: TGTGCCAGTAGTTTAACCGGGACAGGGGGCACTGAAGCTTTCTTT
V: TRBV19
size: once
D: TRBD1
J: TRBJ1-1

CDR3: CAISESSGGYNEQFF
DNA: TGTGCCATCAGTGAAAGTAGCGGGGGTTACAATGAGCAGTTCTTC
V: TRBV10-3
size: .
D: TRBD2
J: TRBJ2-1

CDR3: CASSSGPQGNQPQHF
DNA: TGTGCCAGCAGCTCAGGACCTCAGGGGAATCAGCCCCAGCATTTT
V: TRBV7-8
size: .
D: .
J: TRBJ1-5

CDR3: CASSPGSGNTEAFF
DNA: TGTGCCAGCAGCCCAGGTTCTGGGAACACTGAAGCTTTCTTT
V: TRBV7-9
size: .
D: .
J: TRBJ1-1

CDR3: CASSPPGGSGNTIYF
DNA: TGTGCCAGCAGCCCCCCAGGGGGTAGTGGAAACACCATATATTTT
V: TRBV11-2
size: .
D: TRBD1
J: TRBJ1-3

CDR3: CASFTNSGRYTDTQYF
DNA: TGTGCCAGCTTCACAAATAGCGGTCGGTACACAGATACGCAGTATTTT
V: TRBV28
size: .
D: .
J: TRBJ2-3

CDR3: CAWSAPKQGDEQFF
DNA: TGTGCCTGGAGTGCCCCCAAACAGGGAGATGAGCAGTTCTTC
V: TRBV30
size: .
D: .
J: TRBJ2-1

CDR3: CASSLGLAGGSYEQYF
DNA: TGTGCCAGCAGCCTCGGACTAGCGGGAGGCTCCTACGAGCAGTACTTC
V: TRBV5-4
size: .
D: TRBD2
J: TRBJ2-7

CDR3: CASSSAPQETQYF
DNA: TGCGCCAGCAGCTCTGCGCCTCAAGAGACCCAGTACTTC
V: TRBV5-1
size: .
D: .
J: TRBJ2-5

CDR3: CASSYHTGVISEQYF
DNA: TGTGCCAGCAGTTACCATACAGGGGTGATCTCCGAGCAGTACTTC
V: TRBV6-5
size: .
D: TRBD1
J: TRBJ2-7

CDR3: CASSEEREVSYNEQFF
DNA: TGTGCCAGCAGTGAGGAGCGGGAGGTCTCCTACAATGAGCAGTTCTTC
V: TRBV2
size: .
D: TRBD2
J: TRBJ2-1

CDR3: CASSRAATSDSYNSPLHF
DNA: TGCGCCAGCAGCCGCGCCGCGACTTCAGACTCCTATAATTCACCCCTCCACTTT
V: TRBV5-1
size: .
D: .
J: TRBJ1-6

CDR3: CASSLYGGAQETQYF
DNA: TGTGCCAGCAGCTTGTATGGCGGCGCACAAGAGACCCAGTACTTC
V: TRBV5-4
size: .
D: .
J: TRBJ2-5

CDR3: CASSPPGQGFNEQYF
DNA: TGTGCCAGCAGTCCACCGGGACAGGGGTTCAACGAGCAGTACTTC
V: TRBV6-1
size: .
D: TRBD1
J: TRBJ2-7

CDR3: CASSLAGLTTNEKLFF
DNA: TGCGCCAGCAGCTTGGCCGGGTTGACAACTAATGAAAAACTGTTTTTT
V: TRBV5-1
size: once
D: .
J: TRBJ1-4

CDR3: CASSVNPSGQGSGNTIYF
DNA: TGTGCCAGCAGCGTAAACCCCTCGGGACAGGGGTCAGGAAACACCATATATTTT
V: TRBV9
size: .
D: TRBD1
J: TRBJ1-3

CDR3: CASSRSDTDTQYF
DNA: TGCGCCAGCAGCAGATCTGACACAGATACGCAGTATTTT
V: TRBV10-1
size: .
D: .
J: TRBJ2-3

CDR3: CASTVGDSTGNYGYTF
DNA: TGTGCCAGCACAGTTGGGGATTCGACAGGGAACTATGGCTACACCTTC
V: TRBV5-4
size: .
D: TRBD1
J: TRBJ1-2

CDR3: CASSPTGTGDSGNTIYF
DNA: TGTGCCAGCTCACCAACCGGGACAGGGGATTCTGGAAACACCATATATTTT
V: TRBV18
size: .
D: TRBD1
J: TRBJ1-3

CDR3: CASSLLRGAAAMDEQYF
DNA: TGTGCCAGCAGTCTCCTTAGAGGTGCGGCCGCCATGGATGAGCAGTACTTC
V: TRBV27
size: .
D: .
J: TRBJ2-7

CDR3: CASRVTSGSSYEQYF
DNA: TGTGCCAGCAGGGTTACTAGCGGGTCCTCCTACGAGCAGTACTTC
V: TRBV2
size: .
D: TRBD2
J: TRBJ2-7